This T cell receptor beta chain was sequenced for a study of T cells in Graves' hyperthyroidism and ophthalmopathy. Ophthalmopathy patients had moderate-to-severe active disease, CAS ≥3, NOSPECS ≥4, and disease duration under 3 months. Uncontrolled infection, other autoimmune disease, pregnancy or lactation excluded patients. CDR1 is SQVTM and CDR2 is ANQGSEA in the germline V gene. CDR3 length equals 16 residues. V lost 4 bases and J lost 0; bases outside the gene matches: 10. This clonotype was seen more than once but under ten times. TCR beta CDR3 regions were amplified from RNA. The TCR CDR3 first-round RT-PCR relied on the HTBI primer set. TCRdb re-called the multiplex PCR reads with MiXCR, one entry per CDR3 protein. This sample has about 640,000 distinct CDR3 sequences, with around 21% found just once.

The specimen was blood. The chain has TRBV29-1 and TRBJ2-3, with 7 bases identical to TRBD2. This TCR derives from a man younger than 40 with Graves' ophthalmopathy. CDR3 bases: TGCAGCGTTGGGGAGGGGCCAGCGCCGAGCACAGATACGCAGTATTTT. This gives the protein CSVGEGPAPSTDTQYF.